A single TCR beta chain is shown here with its context. Its antigen is as yet unknown. Clones were sequenced by immunoSEQ multiplex PCR, and TCRdb holds only the in-frame ones, with some missing. The profile shows 55,000 to 60,000 clones, 88% of them singletons. These data are taken from a study of OX40 agonist ivuxolimab in advanced cancers. General observations from the study: Within 6 weeks, CD4+ and CD8+ blood T cells expanded clonally at 0.1 to 3.0 mg/kg.

The length of the CDR3 is 18 residues. Germline-derived CDR1 and CDR2 are LNHDA and SQIVND (reference sequence). V shed 2 bases and J 0 bases; nucleotides not matched to a gene: 6. The receptor was derived from an adult with an advanced solid tumor such as melanoma, head and neck, liver or kidney cancer. The material sequenced was CD4+ or CD8+ T cells sorted from blood, taken in a trial of the OX40 agonist ivuxolimab. The chain has TRBV19 and TRBJ2-1, with TRBD1 identical over 11 bases. The CDR3 protein is CASSITGTGGSSYNEQFF. CDR3 DNA: TGTGCCAGTAGTATAACCGGGACAGGGGGGAGCTCCTACAATGAGCAGTTCTTC.